This TCR beta chain appears in the sequencing data of a study of T cells after yellow fever vaccination. Findings and limits, study-wide: Compared with primary, the secondary response was weaker and peaked at day 5, not 15. Abundant clonotypes (contaminants from the bulk population) could be present in FACS-sorted repertoires.

A universal primer site and UMIs were added as TCR cDNA was made by 5'RACE template switching. MiXCR, applied by TCRdb to the 5' RACE reads, yields one record per CDR3 protein. Of around 120,000 distinct CDR3 sequences in the sample, 13% to 15% were seen once. Only a few counts were recorded for this clonotype. The antigen is undetermined. The germline gives CDR1 SGHNT, CDR2 YYREEE (reference sequence). With 4 bases removed from V and 6 bases from J, the gap between germline ends came to 15 bases. The length of the CDR3 is 14 residues. V gene TRBV5-4 combines with J gene TRBJ2-3, with unresolved D. The sequence came from a man aged 18-30 years who received the YFV17D yellow fever vaccine. This specimen was CD8+ T cells sorted from PBMCs, taken 5 days after the yellow fever booster vaccination. The CDR3 here is CASSPDTPADTQYF. The DNA for the CDR3 is TGTGCCAGCAGCCCTGACACCCCGGCGGATACGCAGTATTTT.